The present entry profiles one T cell receptor (beta chain) with its context. The data are from a study of blood T cell repertoires in COVID-19. Whole-study context: Samples came from the United States, Italy and Spain, spanning acute and convalescent COVID-19. The cDNA or gDNA used as material had been derived from T cells, B-cell-depleted T cells, or PBMCs.

The V gene's germline CDR1 is SGHTA and CDR2 FQGTGA. V gave up 5 bases and J gave up 0 bases, with 12 bases separating them. This CDR3 has 15 amino acids. TCRdb's copy holds only in-frame clones and misses some; the assay was immunoSEQ multiplex PCR. Among about 48,000 clones listed, 65% to 90% were seen once. The sample was peripheral blood. The clonotype was recovered from a man aged 35 to 55 with acute or convalescent COVID-19. The chain is built from TRBV7-3 and TRBJ2-3, with a possible D match to TRBD1 (6 bases). The CDR3 DNA sequence: TGTGCCAGCAGCCCCGGACAGCCTAGCACAGATACGCAGTATTTT. It codes for CASSPGQPSTDTQYF. Looking up the rest from reference TRBV7-3 and TRBJ2-3 gives the full variable domain: GAGVSQTPSNKVTEKGKYVELRCDPISGHTALYWYRQSLGQGPEFLIYFQGTGAADDSGLPNDRFFAVRPEGSVSTLKIQRTERGDSAVYLCASSPGQPSTDTQYFGPGTRLTVL.